What follows are 24 T cell receptor beta chains derived from one specimen sequenced in a study of T cells in Graves' hyperthyroidism and ophthalmopathy. Amplification targeted TCR beta CDR3 regions from RNA transcripts. First-round RT-PCR of the TCR CDR3 relied on the HTBI primer set. TCRdb reprocessed the multiplex PCR reads via MiXCR and lists one record per CDR3 protein. Of approximately 720,000 distinct CDR3 sequences listed, 15% to 20% are singletons. Sequenced input: blood. The receptor set was obtained from a woman in her forties or fifties with Graves' hyperthyroidism that later progressed to Graves' ophthalmopathy.

V is TRBV10-3 and J is TRBJ1-1; D gene unclear. Trimming took 0 bases from V and 1 from J, leaving 9 bases between them. Germline CDR1 and CDR2: ENHRY and SYGVKD. The CDR3 runs 15 residues. This CDR3 is CAISESTGSNTEAFF. The CDR3 DNA reads as TGTGCCATCAGTGAGTCGACGGGGTCGAACACTGAAGCTTTCTTT.

This clonotype has at least ten counts. V usage is TRBV3-1 and J usage is TRBJ1-1; 8 positions agree with TRBD1. This CDR3 region has 14 residues. V lost 0 bases and J lost 5; bases outside the gene matches: 2. Germline values: CDR1 LGHDT, CDR2 YNNKEL (reference sequence). The CDR3 is CASSQDRGRTEAFF. Written as DNA, the CDR3 is TGTGCCAGCAGCCAAGACAGGGGGCGGACTGAAGCTTTCTTT.

The chain has TRBV27 and TRBJ2-3, with D uncertain. The CDR3 runs to 13 residues. CDR1 is MNHEY, CDR2 SMNVEV, per germline (reference sequence). V gave up 6 bases and J gave up 0 bases, with 7 bases separating them. Here the CDR3 reads CASRRLSTDTQYF. For the CDR3, the DNA is TGTGCCAGCAGACGGCTTAGCACAGATACGCAGTATTTT.

This clonotype has only a few counts. The chain joins TRBV6-1 to TRBJ1-5; possibly TRBD1 for D (6 bases). V gave up 7 bases and J gave up 1 base, with 17 bases separating them. Germline V gives CDR1 MNHNS, CDR2 SASEGT. The CDR3 spans 16 residues. The CDR3 nucleotides are TGTGCCAGCAACTACAGGGCCTATGAGAGCAATCAGCCCCAGCATTTT. It encodes CASNYRAYESNQPQHF.

This clonotype was observed at least ten times. The rearrangement joins TRBV18 to TRBJ2-7, with a tentative D call TRBD1 (6 bases). Germline CDR1 reads KGHSH; CDR2 reads LQKENI. CDR3 length: 14 amino acids. V was trimmed by 1 base and J by 3 bases, leaving 10 bases between them. This CDR3 reads CASSPQNRDYEQYF. CDR3 DNA: TGTGCCAGCTCACCACAGAACAGGGACTACGAGCAGTACTTC.

Concerning this clonotype: At one boundary the junction diverges from the germline segment, which might be a read error. The CDR3 spells CASSLGGKPYYEQYF. Written as DNA, the CDR3 is TGTGCCAGCAGCTTGGGTGGAAAGCCCTACTACGAGCAGTACTTC. V is TRBV5-1 and J is TRBJ2-7; D is undetermined. This CDR3 is 15 amino acids long. The germline V gene has CDR1 SGHRS and CDR2 YFSETQ. The full variable domain, completed using reference TRBV5-1 and TRBJ2-7, is KAGVTQTPRYLIKTRGQQVTLSCSPISGHRSVSWYQQTPGQGLQFLFEYFSETQRNKGNFPGRFSGRQFSNSRSEMNVSTLELGDSALYLCASSLGGKPYYEQYFGPGTRLTVT.

This clonotype was seen a single time. The genes are TRBV7-9 and TRBJ2-4; the D is unclear. V lost 5 bases and J lost 3, with 17 bases in between. Germline V gives CDR1 SEHNR, CDR2 FQNEAQ (reference sequence). The CDR3 runs 16 residues. CDR3 DNA sequence: TGTGCCAGCAGCCACCGCCCGGGTATGGGCAAAAACATTCAGTACTTC. Amino acids: CASSHRPGMGKNIQYF.

This clonotype has a handful of counts. The chain uses TRBV6-1 and TRBJ1-4; no clear D gene. Trimming left V 7 bases short and J 3 bases short, with 18 bases between. Germline V gene data show CDR1 as MNHNS and CDR2 as SASEGT. This CDR3 is built from 16 residues. CDR3 in DNA: TGTGCCAGCACCGAGTGGACCCCGGCACCTAATGAAAAACTGTTTTTT. Its translation: CASTEWTPAPNEKLFF.

This clonotype was seen a handful of times. The chain joins TRBV7-9 to TRBJ1-4; 7 bases align to TRBD1. The CDR3 contains 15 residues. Germline trimming cut 5 bases from V and 4 bases from J; bases unmatched to any gene: 7. Germline V CDR1 and CDR2: SEHNR, FQNEAQ (reference sequence). The CDR3 DNA reads as TGTGCCAGCAGCGCGGGACAGAGCTTTAATGAAAAACTGTTTTTT. Translation gives CASSAGQSFNEKLFF.

The CDR3 DNA is TGTGCCAGCAGCTCCTGGACTAGCGGGGGTTCAGATACGCAGTATTTT. Its protein is CASSSWTSGGSDTQYF. This chain connects TRBV5-4 to TRBJ2-3; 13 bases agree with TRBD2. CDR1 SGHNT and CDR2 YYREEE come from the germline V gene (reference sequence). The CDR3 covers 16 residues. V shed 3 bases and J 4 bases; nucleotides not matched to a gene: 5.

The chain has TRBV11-2 and TRBJ2-1, with TRBD2 as a possible D gene (6 bases). Germline V gives CDR1 SGHAT, CDR2 FQNNGV. Trimming took off 0 bases at V and 3 bases at J, with 9 bases between the two ends. CDR3 length equals 15 residues. CDR3 coding DNA: TGTGCCAGCAGCTTAGAGCGGGGTAGCTACAATGAGCAGTTCTTC. It translates to CASSLERGSYNEQFF.

The chain is built from TRBV30 and TRBJ2-5; D could derive from TRBD1 or TRBD2 (5 bases each). Germline loops: CDR1 GTSNPN, CDR2 SVGIG (reference sequence). CDR3 size: 13 residues. V shed 5 bases and J shed 5 bases, with 15 bases lying between them. The CDR3 region is CAWSPGAFETQYF. The CDR3 nucleotides are TGTGCCTGGTCCCCCGGGGCTTTCGAGACCCAGTACTTC.

This clonotype was recorded many times. The rearrangement joins TRBV29-1 to TRBJ1-1, with 11 positions matching TRBD1. This CDR3 has 14 residues. Germline values: CDR1 SQVTM, CDR2 ANQGSEA. Trimming at V came to 7 bases and at J to 4 bases, leaving 8 bases not matched to a gene. CDR3 sequence reads: CSAWTGGESTEAFF. For the CDR3, the DNA is TGCAGCGCTTGGACAGGGGGCGAGTCCACTGAAGCTTTCTTT.

This chain connects TRBV19 to TRBJ1-5, with 7 nucleotides matching TRBD1. Germline CDR1 reads LNHDA; CDR2 reads SQIVND (reference sequence). Trimming took 9 bases from V and 2 from J; bases not matched to a gene: 10. The CDR3 extends over 15 amino acids. CDR3 protein: CASTGGGLGNQPQHF. The CDR3 DNA sequence: TGTGCCAGCACGGGAGGGGGCTTGGGCAATCAGCCCCAGCATTTT.

The rearrangement joins TRBV7-9 to TRBJ2-7; D is possibly TRBD1 or TRBD2 (5 bases each). In germline, CDR1 is SEHNR, CDR2 FQNEAQ (reference sequence). This CDR3 spans 11 amino acids. Trimming cost V 2 bases and J 9 bases, with 8 bases left between them. In DNA form, the CDR3 reads TGTGCCAGCAGCTTACAGGGAGTGCAGTACTTC. Its translation is CASSLQGVQYF.

This clonotype has just a few counts. The V call is TRBV9, the J call TRBJ1-1; TRBD1 matches at 9 bases. The germline CDR1 and CDR2 sequences are SGDLS and YYNGEE. The CDR3 sequence is 15 residues long. J gave up 1 base and V 4 bases, and 5 bases lay outside the gene matches. Here the CDR3 reads CASSNGQGWNTEAFF. CDR3 nucleotide sequence: TGTGCCAGCAGCAACGGACAGGGGTGGAACACTGAAGCTTTCTTT.

This clonotype was seen a few times. The CDR3 here is CAISESENTEAFF. CDR3 coding DNA: TGTGCCATCAGTGAGTCAGAGAACACTGAAGCTTTCTTT. The gene calls are TRBV10-3 and TRBJ1-1, with D unclear. CDR1 is ENHRY, CDR2 SYGVKD, per germline. The V end was cut by 0 bases, the J end by 1 base, with 3 bases between. This CDR3 comprises 13 residues.

Many counts were recorded for this clonotype. V is TRBV28 and J is TRBJ1-1; tentatively, D is TRBD1 (6 bases). Germline CDR1 and CDR2: MDHEN and SYDVKM. Trimming took 5 bases from V and 1 from J, leaving 14 bases between them. The CDR3 loop spans 15 amino acids. The CDR3 DNA follows: TGTGCCAGCAGTCTCCCTTGGGGGGCGAACACTGAAGCTTTCTTT. This codes for CASSLPWGANTEAFF. Based on the CDR3 plus reference TRBV28 and TRBJ1-1, the full variable domain is DVKVTQSSRYLVKRTGEKVFLECVQDMDHENMFWYRQDPGLGLRLIYFSYDVKMKEKGDIPEGYSVSREKKERFSLILESASTNQTSMYLCASSLPWGANTEAFFGQGTRLTVV.

This rearrangement joins TRBV6-1 to TRBJ1-4; no clear D gene. The CDR3 length is 16 residues. The germline V gene has CDR1 MNHNS and CDR2 SASEGT. Trimming stripped 5 bases from V and 8 bases from J, with 21 bases between. The CDR3 sequence: CASSSSSGSPHEKLFF. The CDR3 nucleotides are TGTGCCAGCAGTTCCTCCTCCGGGAGTCCACACGAAAAACTGTTTTTT.

This clonotype was detected ten times or more. This chain links TRBV12-3 or TRBV12-4 with TRBJ1-2, with TRBD1 matching over 9 bases. J was trimmed by 7 bases and V by 5 bases; bases with no gene match: 5. The CDR3 totals 13 residues. The chain's CDR3 is CASSGTGWPGYTF. The CDR3, as DNA: TGTGCCAGCAGTGGGACAGGGTGGCCTGGCTACACCTTC.

This clonotype has more than one count but fewer than ten. The rearrangement uses TRBV19 and TRBJ2-3; D not certain. V lost 5 bases to trimming and J lost 1 base, with 16 bases between them. Germline V CDR1 and CDR2: LNHDA, SQIVND (reference sequence). CDR3 length: 16 amino acids. The DNA for the CDR3 is TGTGCCAGTAGTGTCCAGGACCTAGGAGGCACAGATACGCAGTATTTT. This sequence encodes CASSVQDLGGTDTQYF.

This rearrangement joins TRBV27 to TRBJ1-1, with D possibly matching TRBD1 (5 bases). Trimming took off 2 bases at V and 4 bases at J, with 14 bases between the two ends. There are 15 residues in the CDR3. Germline loops: CDR1 MNHEY, CDR2 SMNVEV (reference sequence). The CDR3 DNA reads as TGTGCCAGCAGTTTACCCCCGGGGGGGGGCACTGAAGCTTTCTTT. It encodes CASSLPPGGGTEAFF.

There are many counts of this clonotype. The rearrangement links TRBV30 to TRBJ1-4; TRBD1 matches at 7 bases. There are 11 residues in the CDR3. Germline lookup yields CDR1 GTSNPN and CDR2 SVGIG (reference sequence). The junction had 5 bases not matched to a gene; V was cut back by 0 bases and J by 16 bases. CDR3 amino acids: CAWSVGQARFF. In nucleotides, the CDR3 is TGTGCCTGGAGTGTCGGACAGGCGAGGTTTTTT.

This clonotype was detected many times. The chain has TRBV12-3 or TRBV12-4 and TRBJ1-6, with D hard to call. V lost 3 bases, J lost 6 bases, and 12 bases lay in between. The CDR3 extends over 15 amino acids. CDR3 in amino acids: CASSFAQAGNSPLHF. The DNA for the CDR3 is TGTGCCAGCAGTTTCGCGCAGGCGGGTAATTCACCCCTCCACTTT.